The 27 T cell receptor beta chains in this list originate from one sample, sequenced in a study of blood T cell repertoires in COVID-19 (TCRdb year 2020). The method was the immunoSEQ multiplex PCR assay. TCRdb stores this immuneACCESS table with in-frame sequences only. Part of the clones is absent; in the studies checked, under half of the shortfall reflects unresolved V genes, and no reason is known for the rest. Present in this sample are a few hundred thousand clones, 84% of which were seen just once. The top ten clones comprise approximately 3.6% of the sample. The sequencing input was PBMCs or T cells enriched from blood (not recorded which). Receptor source: a man aged 50-59 years who had recovered from COVID-19.

V gene TRBV28 combines with J gene TRBJ1-1; 9 bases are shared with TRBD1. The CDR3 loop spans 16 amino acids. With V trimmed by 3 bases and J by 1 base, 6 bases remained unmatched. CDR1 and CDR2 (germline): MDHEN, SYDVKM. For the CDR3, the DNA is TGTGCCAGCAGTTTCCCCCGACAGGGGGGGAACACTGAAGCTTTCTTT. Protein sequence: CASSFPRQGGNTEAFF.

The CDR3 region has the DNA TGCGCCAGCAGCCCCCTTGGCGGTCGGGTATTACGAGACAATGAGCAGTTCTTC. Translation: CASSPLGGRVLRDNEQFF. The V call is TRBV5-1, the J call TRBJ2-1; no reliable D call. Germline CDR1 reads SGHRS; CDR2 reads YFSETQ. This CDR3 has 18 amino acids. The ends were cut back, 4 bases at V and 5 bases at J, with 25 bases in the middle.

V and J are TRBV12-1 and TRBJ2-4; TRBD1 is taken as the D call from the table, unchecked against the DNA. TRBV12-1 is a listed pseudogene. The CDR3 runs to 17 residues. The CDR3 is CASRPNARTAAKNIQYF. The CDR3 bases are TGTGCCAGCAGGCCCAATGCCCGGACAGCTGCCAAAAACATTCAGTACTTC.

The table lists this clone with a count of one. The chain links TRBV7-9 to TRBJ2-5, with 7 bases that match TRBD2. CDR3 size: 16 residues. Per germline, CDR1 SEHNR and CDR2 FQNEAQ (reference sequence). After removal of 4 bases from V and 2 bases from J, the junction contained 10 bases not matched to a gene. The CDR3, as DNA: TGTGCCAGCAGCTCAGGACTAGGCGGGAGTCAAGAGACCCAGTACTTC. Translated: CASSSGLGGSQETQYF.

This chain uses TRBV18 with TRBJ2-7; no clear D. Trimming took off 2 bases at V and 5 bases at J, with 10 bases between the two ends. Germline V gene sequence: CDR1 KGHSH, CDR2 LQKENI. This CDR3 is built from 13 residues. The CDR3 protein is CASSPSARNEQYF. The DNA for the CDR3 is TGTGCCAGCTCACCATCTGCGAGGAACGAGCAGTACTTC. The full variable domain, with the rest looked up from reference TRBV18 and TRBJ2-7, is NAGVMQNPRHLVRRRGQEARLRCSPMKGHSHVYWYRQLPEEGLKFMVYLQKENIIDESGMPKERFSAEFPKEGPSILRIQQVVRGDSAAYFCASSPSARNEQYFGPGTRLTVT.

This clone was detected many times. V gene TRBV19 combines with J gene TRBJ2-3; 7 bases agree with TRBD2. The CDR3 runs to 15 residues. Germline trimming cut 3 bases from V and 4 bases from J; bases unmatched to any gene: 7. Germline loops: CDR1 LNHDA, CDR2 SQIVND (reference sequence). The DNA of the CDR3 is TGTGCCAGTAGTATCTCACTTAGCGGGTCAGATACGCAGTATTTT. Encoded protein: CASSISLSGSDTQYF.

This rearrangement joins TRBV9 to TRBJ1-3; TRBD1 might be the D (6 bases). Germline-derived CDR1 and CDR2 are SGDLS and YYNGEE. CDR3 length equals 15 residues. V lost 3 bases and J lost 0, with 10 bases in between. This chain's CDR3 is CASSEGHSSGNTIYF. The CDR3 coding sequence is TGTGCCAGCAGCGAGGGACATTCCTCTGGAAACACCATATATTTT.

This sequence joins TRBV5-4 and TRBJ2-2; a possible D gene is TRBD1 (6 bases). Germline lookup yields CDR1 SGHNT and CDR2 YYREEE (reference sequence). Trimming left V 4 bases short and J 3 bases short, with 19 bases between. CDR3 length: 17 residues. The CDR3 sequence: CASSTAGTRGYTGELFF. The DNA of the CDR3 is TGTGCCAGCAGCACGGCCGGGACAAGGGGCTACACCGGGGAGCTGTTTTTT.

This rearrangement joins TRBV5-1 to TRBJ2-2; tentative D call: TRBD2 (6 bases). Looked up from germline, CDR1 is SGHRS and CDR2 is YFSETQ. Trimming shortened V by 4 bases and J by 5 bases, and 12 bases separated the two germline ends. The CDR3 extends over 14 amino acids. For the CDR3, the DNA is TGCGCCAGCAGCAGGCGGGATGATACCGGGGAGCTGTTTTTT. It is translated as CASSRRDDTGELFF.

J is TRBJ2-7 and V is TRBV7-2, with unresolved D. Germline assignment: CDR1 SGHTA and CDR2 FQGNSA. Trimming removed 1 base at V and 0 bases at J, with 10 bases between. This CDR3 comprises 15 residues. The DNA for the CDR3 is TGTGCCAGCAGCTTAGGAGGATTCAGCTCCTACGAGCAGTACTTC. The encoded protein is CASSLGGFSSYEQYF.

This chain connects TRBV5-1 to TRBJ2-4, with 9 bases identical to TRBD1. V was pared by 0 bases and J by 6 bases, with 10 bases of the junction left unmatched. The germline V gene has CDR1 SGHRS and CDR2 YFSETQ. The CDR3 has 17 amino acids. The CDR3 is CASSLEVSGQGLNIQYF. The CDR3 region has the DNA TGCGCCAGCAGCTTGGAAGTCTCGGGACAGGGATTAAACATTCAGTACTTC.

The CDR3 is CASSLLGQTPNEQFF. The CDR3 DNA sequence: TGTGCCAGCAGTTTGCTAGGCCAAACCCCCAATGAGCAGTTCTTC. V is TRBV27 and J is TRBJ2-1; D gene unclear. Germline CDR1 is MNHEY and CDR2 is SMNVEV (reference sequence). V lost 3 bases to trimming and J lost 6 bases, with 15 bases between them. The CDR3 loop spans 15 amino acids.

V gene TRBV6-5 combines with J gene TRBJ2-7, with D possibly matching TRBD2 (6 bases). The CDR3 has 13 residues. From germline, CDR1 is MNHEY and CDR2 SVGAGI. Trimming shortened V by 7 bases and J by 3 bases, and 13 bases separated the two germline ends. CDR3 bases: TGTGCCAGCACCGGCCTGGGGGGCTACGAGCAGTACTTC. Translated, it gives CASTGLGGYEQYF.

CDR3 amino acids: CASSERGSPYEQYF. DNA of the CDR3: TGTGCCAGCAGCGAGCGGGGGTCCCCCTACGAGCAGTACTTC. V is TRBV9 and J is TRBJ2-7, with 8 bases lining up with TRBD2. Trimming at V came to 3 bases and at J to 2 bases, leaving 4 bases not matched to a gene. The CDR3 has 14 residues. Germline V gene data show CDR1 as SGDLS and CDR2 as YYNGEE.

The chain uses TRBV7-3 and TRBJ2-2, with D uncertain. The CDR3 is made up of 13 amino acids. The V end lost 5 bases, the J end lost 6 bases, and 10 bases lay between the germline ends. CDR1 SGHTA and CDR2 FQGTGA come from the germline V gene. Written as DNA, the CDR3 is TGTGCCAGCAGCGCCTTAGTCCCCGGGGAGCTGTTTTTT. Translated: CASSALVPGELFF. The variable domain in full, completed from reference TRBV7-3 and TRBJ2-2, reads GAGVSQTPSNKVTEKGKYVELRCDPISGHTALYWYRQSLGQGPEFLIYFQGTGAADDSGLPNDRFFAVRPEGSVSTLKIQRTERGDSAVYLCASSALVPGELFFGEGSRLTVL.

V is TRBV21-1 and J is TRBJ2-1; the table names TRBD2, a call not compared with the DNA. TRBV21-1 represents a pseudogene. The CDR3 has 17 residues. The CDR3 region has the DNA TGTGCCAGCAGCACCCGACTAGCGGGGGGGCCCTACAATGAGCAGTTCTTC. Translation gives CASSTRLAGGPYNEQFF.

V usage is TRBV19 and J usage is TRBJ1-2; tentatively, D is TRBD1 (5 bases). This CDR3 contains 15 residues. Germline CDR1 and CDR2: LNHDA and SQIVND (reference sequence). Trimming took off 5 bases at V and 4 bases at J, with 17 bases between the two ends. CDR3 protein: CASSFLIGEGYGYTF. The CDR3 nucleotides read TGTGCCAGTAGTTTCCTCATAGGGGAGGGCTATGGCTACACCTTC.

The genes are TRBV21-1 and TRBJ2-1; TRBD1, as called in the table, went unchecked against the DNA. TRBV21-1 is recorded as a pseudogene. The length of the CDR3 is 13 residues. The CDR3 is CARDRASYNEQFF. The CDR3 coding sequence is TGTGCCAGAGACAGGGCGTCCTACAATGAGCAGTTCTTC.

This chain connects TRBV7-9 to TRBJ1-6, with D possibly matching TRBD1 (5 bases). CDR3 length equals 14 residues. V was cut by 3 bases and J by 8 bases, with 11 bases left in between. Germline loops: CDR1 SEHNR, CDR2 FQNEAQ (reference sequence). The CDR3 here is CASSLQGSDSPLHF. The CDR3 DNA is TGTGCCAGCAGCTTGCAGGGATCGGATTCACCCCTCCACTTT.

The genes are TRBV5-1 and TRBJ1-3; the D gene is possibly TRBD1 (5 bases). The CDR3 spans 15 residues. The germline V and J ends were trimmed by 0 bases and 3 bases, with 10 bases remaining between them. The germline CDR1 and CDR2 sequences are SGHRS and YFSETQ. This CDR3 reads CASSLDGASGNTIYF. CDR3 in DNA: TGCGCCAGCAGCTTGGATGGGGCGAGTGGAAACACCATATATTTT.

This chain uses TRBV5-4 with TRBJ1-1; D possibly corresponds to TRBD1 (5 bases). Trimming took 1 base from V and 2 from J, leaving 12 bases between them. The CDR3 covers 15 residues. The germline V gene has CDR1 SGHNT and CDR2 YYREEE (reference sequence). CDR3 coding DNA: TGTGCCAGCAGCTTGAGTCGACAGACTAACACTGAAGCTTTCTTT. The encoded protein is CASSLSRQTNTEAFF.

V and J are TRBV2 and TRBJ2-3; 7 bases map to TRBD2. The CDR3 consists of 14 residues. Germline V gene sequence: CDR1 SNHLY, CDR2 FYNNEI. J gave up 2 bases and V 10 bases, and 9 bases lay outside the gene matches. The CDR3: CATLLADVTDTQYF. In nucleotides, the CDR3 is TGTGCCACCCTTCTAGCGGACGTCACAGATACGCAGTATTTT.

V gene TRBV5-1 combines with J gene TRBJ1-2; a weak D match, TRBD1 (6 bases). CDR3 size: 16 residues. The germline V gene has CDR1 SGHRS and CDR2 YFSETQ. V gave up 0 bases and J gave up 1 base, with 13 bases separating them. The CDR3 DNA reads as TGCGCCAGCAGCTTGGCCGGCAGGGGTCGTAACTATGGCTACACCTTC. Protein product: CASSLAGRGRNYGYTF.

This rearrangement joins TRBV5-1 to TRBJ2-2; tentatively, D is TRBD2 (5 bases). CDR1 is SGHRS, CDR2 YFSETQ, per germline. There are 16 residues in the CDR3. Trimming took off 0 bases at V and 0 bases at J, with 9 bases between the two ends. The CDR3 spells CASSLAADSNTGELFF. CDR3 bases: TGCGCCAGCAGCTTGGCCGCGGACTCGAACACCGGGGAGCTGTTTTTT.

V and J are TRBV10-3 and TRBJ2-3; 10 nucleotides line up with TRBD1. In germline, CDR1 is ENHRY, CDR2 SYGVKD. The CDR3 covers 14 residues. After removal of 10 bases from V and 4 bases from J, the junction contained 8 bases not matched to a gene. The CDR3 DNA reads TGTGCCACAACCCGACAGGGGGCAGCAGATACGCAGTATTTT. It yields the protein CATTRQGAADTQYF.

CDR3 coding DNA: TGCGCCAGCAGCTTCGGGAACAGTGCTGATGAAAAACTGTTTTTT. Translated: CASSFGNSADEKLFF. This chain joins TRBV5-1 and TRBJ1-4; D not resolved. The CDR3 covers 15 residues. In germline, CDR1 is SGHRS, CDR2 YFSETQ. V lost 2 bases, J lost 6 bases, and 14 bases lay in between. The complete variable domain, with remaining parts taken from reference TRBV5-1 and TRBJ1-4, reads KAGVTQTPRYLIKTRGQQVTLSCSPISGHRSVSWYQQTPGQGLQFLFEYFSETQRNKGNFPGRFSGRQFSNSRSEMNVSTLELGDSALYLCASSFGNSADEKLFFGSGTQLSVL.

This clone was counted a single time. The gene calls are TRBV5-1 and TRBJ1-1, with a weak D call TRBD1 (5 bases). Per germline, CDR1 SGHRS and CDR2 YFSETQ. V was clipped by 0 bases and J by 4 bases, with 13 bases between them. CDR3 length: 15 residues. The CDR3 loop reads CASSLESPGFTEAFF. Written as DNA, the CDR3 is TGCGCCAGCAGCTTGGAATCGCCAGGGTTCACTGAAGCTTTCTTT.